This is a list of T cell receptor beta chains from one sample in a study of T cell changes during pregnancy in multiple sclerosis. Assay: immunoSEQ multiplex PCR; the TCRdb copy retains only in-frame clones and omits some. The table has roughly 59,000 clones, 91% seen once. The source was peripheral blood, collected in the third trimester of pregnancy. The source of these receptors is a female donor in good health, enrolled as a control in a pregnancy study. CDR3s include the opening cysteine and the closing phenylalanine or tryptophan. Each record gives: D gene, V gene, J gene, CDR3 protein, CDR3 DNA. D genes are given only for firm matches.

>-|TRBV28|TRBJ1-5
CASSGLGRQPQHF
TGTGCCAGCAGTGGTCTGGGGCGTCAGCCCCAGCATTTT
>TRBD1|TRBV19|TRBJ2-7
CASKSGQGSHEQYF
TGTGCCAGTAAATCGGGACAGGGGAGCCACGAGCAGTACTTC
>-|TRBV7-2|TRBJ1-5
CASSLGRRSNQPQHF
TGTGCCAGCAGCTTAGGTCGCAGAAGCAATCAGCCCCAGCATTTT
>TRBD2|TRBV11-2|TRBJ2-3
CASSPPMSGSTDTQYF
TGTGCCAGCAGCCCCCCCATGAGCGGGAGTACAGATACGCAGTATTTT
>-|TRBV7-6|TRBJ1-3
CASSPSEVSGNTIYF
TGTGCCAGCAGCCCCTCGGAGGTGTCCGGAAACACCATATATTTT
>TRBD2|TRBV11-1|TRBJ2-5
CASSGSRLAGLQETQYF
TGTGCCAGCAGCGGATCAAGACTAGCGGGTCTCCAAGAGACCCAGTACTTC
>-|TRBV5-6|TRBJ2-7
CASSFPGIGYEQYF
TGTGCCAGCAGCTTTCCCGGGATTGGCTACGAGCAGTACTTC
>-|TRBV5-5|TRBJ1-6
CASSLYYRVHDNSPLHF
TGTGCCAGCAGCCTCTATTACAGGGTTCATGATAATTCACCCCTCCACTTT
>TRBD1|TRBV5-6|TRBJ1-6
CASSSGTGVSPLHF
TGTGCCAGCAGCTCCGGGACAGGGGTATCACCCCTCCACTTT
>TRBD1|TRBV28|TRBJ1-5
CASRQQGEGQPQHF
TGTGCCAGCAGGCAACAGGGGGAAGGTCAGCCCCAGCATTTT
>TRBD2|TRBV9|TRBJ2-5
CASSVGGARETQYF
TGTGCCAGCAGCGTCGGGGGGGCCAGGGAGACCCAGTACTTC
>TRBD1|TRBV5-4|TRBJ2-7
CASSSRTGFISYEQYF
TGTGCCAGCAGCTCCCGGACAGGGTTTATCTCCTACGAGCAGTACTTC
>-|TRBV7-2|TRBJ1-6
CASSLQGGPSPLHF
TGTGCCAGCAGCTTACAGGGAGGTCCTTCACCCCTCCACTTT
>-|TRBV5-4|TRBJ2-2
CASSVDRTGELFF
TGTGCCAGCAGCGTCGACAGAACCGGGGAGCTGTTTTTT